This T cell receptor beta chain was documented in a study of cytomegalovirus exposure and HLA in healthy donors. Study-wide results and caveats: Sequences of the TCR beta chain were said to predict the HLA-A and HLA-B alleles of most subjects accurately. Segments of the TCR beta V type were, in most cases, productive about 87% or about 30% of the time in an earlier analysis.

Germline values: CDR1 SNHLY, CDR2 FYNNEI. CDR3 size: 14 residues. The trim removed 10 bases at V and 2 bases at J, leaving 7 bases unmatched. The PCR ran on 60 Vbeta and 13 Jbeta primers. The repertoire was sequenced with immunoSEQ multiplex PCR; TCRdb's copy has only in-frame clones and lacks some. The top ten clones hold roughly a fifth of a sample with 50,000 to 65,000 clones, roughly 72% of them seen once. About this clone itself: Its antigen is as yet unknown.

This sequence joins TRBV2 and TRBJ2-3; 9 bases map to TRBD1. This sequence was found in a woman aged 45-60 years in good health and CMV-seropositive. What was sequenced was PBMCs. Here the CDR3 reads CANSRQGVTDTQYF. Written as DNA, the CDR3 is TGTGCCAACTCACGACAGGGGGTCACAGATACGCAGTATTTT.